The present entry profiles one T cell receptor beta chain with its context. Its antigen remains unknown. The data stem from a study of PD-1 blockade in classical Hodgkin lymphoma. Sequencing used immunoSEQ multiplex PCR; TCRdb keeps in-frame clones, though not all of them. The sample holds roughly 50,000 clones; approximately 86% are singletons and the top ten take approximately 7%. Time point described: cycle 4 day 1 (C4D1), after 6 weeks of nivolumab. Autologous stem cell transplantation was followed by relapse in every patient, and brentuximab vedotin exposure varied. Each best response was a complete response, a partial response or progressive disease. Germline V lookup: CDR1 SGHAT, CDR2 FQNNGV. The CDR3 runs 17 residues. Deletions cut 3 bases from V and 7 bases from J, with 19 bases between. Study-wide results and caveats: Lower baseline TCR diversity marked trial partial responders and progressors. Patients with an early start, nivolumab under 1 year after ASCT, were excluded. Reports indicated that newly diagnosed patients had lower baseline TCR diversity than healthy donors did.

This clonotype was obtained from a human donor with classical Hodgkin lymphoma. This chain joins TRBV11-2 and TRBJ1-6; no clear D. This sample comprised peripheral blood mononuclear cells (PBMCs), obtained before the fourth cycle of nivolumab. The chain's CDR3 is CASSFLRWQAGNSPLHF. In DNA form, the CDR3 reads TGTGCCAGCAGCTTCCTCCGTTGGCAGGCGGGGAATTCACCCCTCCACTTT.